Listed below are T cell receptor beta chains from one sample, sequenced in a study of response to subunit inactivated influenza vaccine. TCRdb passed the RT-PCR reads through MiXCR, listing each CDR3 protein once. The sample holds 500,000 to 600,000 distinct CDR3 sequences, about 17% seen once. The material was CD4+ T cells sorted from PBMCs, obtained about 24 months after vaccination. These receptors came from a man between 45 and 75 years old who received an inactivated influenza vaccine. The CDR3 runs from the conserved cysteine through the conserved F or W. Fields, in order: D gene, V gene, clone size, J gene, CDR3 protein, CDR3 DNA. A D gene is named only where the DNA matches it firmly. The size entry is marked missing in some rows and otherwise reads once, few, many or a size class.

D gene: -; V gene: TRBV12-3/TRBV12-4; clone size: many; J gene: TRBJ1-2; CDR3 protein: CASGANYGYTF; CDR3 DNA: TGTGCCTCTGGAGCTAACTATGGCTACACCTTC
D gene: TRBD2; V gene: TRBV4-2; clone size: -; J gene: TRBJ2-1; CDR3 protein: CASSQEALAGGHEQFF; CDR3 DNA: TGTGCCAGCAGCCAAGAAGCACTAGCGGGAGGGCATGAGCAGTTCTTC
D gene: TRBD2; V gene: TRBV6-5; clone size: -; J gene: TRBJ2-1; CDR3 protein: CASSSPAGAGNEQFF; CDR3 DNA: TGTGCCAGCAGTTCCCCAGCGGGAGCGGGGAATGAGCAGTTCTTC
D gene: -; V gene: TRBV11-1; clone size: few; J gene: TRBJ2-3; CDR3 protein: CASSLLRTGRGRSTDTQYF; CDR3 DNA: TGTGCCAGCAGCCTCCTTAGGACAGGGAGGGGGAGAAGCACAGATACGCAGTATTTT
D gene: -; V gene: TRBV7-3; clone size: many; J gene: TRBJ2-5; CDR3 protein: CASSLKGRETQYF; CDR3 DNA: TGTGCCAGCAGCTTAAAGGGTCGGGAGACCCAGTACTTC
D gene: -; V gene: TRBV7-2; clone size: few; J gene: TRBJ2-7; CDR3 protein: CASRTRLGGEQYF; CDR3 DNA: TGTGCCAGCAGGACAAGACTAGGGGGCGAGCAGTACTTC
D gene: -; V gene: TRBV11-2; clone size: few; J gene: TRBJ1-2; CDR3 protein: CASKKLFPGTNYGYTF; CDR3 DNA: TGTGCCAGTAAAAAACTATTCCCCGGGACTAACTATGGCTACACCTTC
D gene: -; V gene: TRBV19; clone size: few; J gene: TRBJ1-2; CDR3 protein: CASSIPVSAGGSDGYTF; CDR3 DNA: TGTGCCAGTAGTATCCCTGTATCTGCGGGGGGCAGTGATGGCTACACCTTC
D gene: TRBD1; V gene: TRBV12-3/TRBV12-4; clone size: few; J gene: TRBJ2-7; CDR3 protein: CASSLYGQGANEQYF; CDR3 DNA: TGTGCCAGCAGTCTATACGGACAGGGGGCAAACGAGCAGTACTTC
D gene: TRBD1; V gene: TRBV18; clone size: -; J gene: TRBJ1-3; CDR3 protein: CASSSRTGVENTIYF; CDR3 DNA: TGTGCCAGCTCATCCCGGACAGGGGTGGAAAACACCATATATTTT
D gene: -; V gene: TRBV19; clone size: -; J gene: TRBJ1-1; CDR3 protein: CASSIGWGPSMNTEAFF; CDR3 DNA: TGTGCCAGTAGTATAGGATGGGGACCGTCCATGAACACTGAAGCTTTCTTT
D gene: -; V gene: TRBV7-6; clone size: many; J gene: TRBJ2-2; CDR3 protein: CASSPAVYNTGELFF; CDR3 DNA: TGTGCCAGCAGCCCTGCGGTTTACAATACCGGGGAGCTGTTTTTT
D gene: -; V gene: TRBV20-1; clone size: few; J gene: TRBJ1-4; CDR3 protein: CSARVAGRLEKLFF; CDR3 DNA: TGCAGTGCTAGAGTGGCAGGGCGGTTAGAAAAACTGTTTTTT
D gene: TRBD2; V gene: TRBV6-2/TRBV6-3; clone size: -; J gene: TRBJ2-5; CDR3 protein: CASSYGSGGLLQTQYF; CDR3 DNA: TGTGCCAGCAGTTACGGTAGCGGGGGGCTGCTTCAGACCCAGTACTTC
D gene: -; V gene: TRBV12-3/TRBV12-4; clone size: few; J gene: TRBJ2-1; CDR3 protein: CASSLTKSYNEQFF; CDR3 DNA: TGTGCCAGCTCGCTGACTAAGTCCTACAATGAGCAGTTCTTC
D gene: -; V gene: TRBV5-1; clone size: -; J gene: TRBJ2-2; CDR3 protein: CASKYLETGELFF; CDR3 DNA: TGCGCCAGCAAATACCTGGAGACCGGGGAGCTGTTTTTT
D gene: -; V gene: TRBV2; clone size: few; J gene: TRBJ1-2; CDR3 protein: CARTAQGTNYGYTF; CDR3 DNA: TGTGCCAGGACCGCTCAGGGAACTAACTATGGCTACACCTTC
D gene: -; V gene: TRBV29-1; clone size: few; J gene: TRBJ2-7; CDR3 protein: CSVRTGGPINPYEQYF; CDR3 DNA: TGCAGCGTCCGAACCGGGGGACCGATCAACCCCTACGAGCAGTACTTC
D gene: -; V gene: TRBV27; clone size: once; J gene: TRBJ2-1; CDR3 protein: CASSPIARSYNEQFF; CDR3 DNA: TGTGCCAGCAGTCCAATTGCGCGCTCCTACAATGAGCAGTTCTTC
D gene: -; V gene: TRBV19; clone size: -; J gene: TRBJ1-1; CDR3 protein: CASVGRLPMNTEAFF; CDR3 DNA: TGTGCCAGTGTAGGCAGACTTCCTATGAACACTGAAGCTTTCTTT
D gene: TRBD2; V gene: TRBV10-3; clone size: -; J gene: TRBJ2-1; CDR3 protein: CAISAQTSGITYEQFF; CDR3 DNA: TGTGCCATCAGCGCACAGACTAGCGGGATTACGTATGAGCAGTTCTTC
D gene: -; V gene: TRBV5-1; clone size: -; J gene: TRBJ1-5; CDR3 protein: CASSPAGGEPQHF; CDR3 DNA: TGCGCCAGCAGCCCCGCGGGGGGCGAGCCCCAGCATTTT
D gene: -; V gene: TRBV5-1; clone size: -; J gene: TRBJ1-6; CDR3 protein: CASRARVESPLHF; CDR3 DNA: TGCGCCAGCAGGGCCAGGGTGGAATCACCCCTCCACTTT
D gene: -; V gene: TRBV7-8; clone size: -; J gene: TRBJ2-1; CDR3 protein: CASSRSEGPYNEQFF; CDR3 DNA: TGTGCCAGCAGCAGGTCGGAGGGTCCCTACAATGAGCAGTTCTTC
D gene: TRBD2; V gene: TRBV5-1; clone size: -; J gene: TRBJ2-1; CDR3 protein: CASTRPGLAGGNEQFF; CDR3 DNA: TGCGCCAGCACCCGCCCGGGACTAGCGGGGGGCAATGAGCAGTTCTTC
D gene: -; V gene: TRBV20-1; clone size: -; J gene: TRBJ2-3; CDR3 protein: CSAPISTGPDTQYF; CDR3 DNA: TGCAGTGCCCCAATCTCGACTGGTCCAGATACGCAGTATTTC
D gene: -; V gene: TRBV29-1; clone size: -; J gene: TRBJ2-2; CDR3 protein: CSVLDGDGELFF; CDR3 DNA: TGCAGCGTGCTCGACGGAGACGGGGAGCTGTTTTTT
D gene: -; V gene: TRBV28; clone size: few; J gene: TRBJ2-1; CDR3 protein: CASSLSDPNEQFF; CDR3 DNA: TGTGCCAGCAGTTTAAGTGATCCCAATGAGCAGTTCTTC
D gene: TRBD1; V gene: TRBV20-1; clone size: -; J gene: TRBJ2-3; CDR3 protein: CSDRGTDTQYF; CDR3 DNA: TGCAGTGACAGGGGAACAGATACGCAGTATTTT
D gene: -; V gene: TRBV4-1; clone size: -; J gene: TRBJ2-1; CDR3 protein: CASSQEAVAGEQFF; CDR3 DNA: TGCGCCAGCAGCCAAGAGGCCGTCGCGGGTGAGCAGTTCTTC
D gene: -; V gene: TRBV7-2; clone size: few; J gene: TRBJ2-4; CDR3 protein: CASSPAWGKNIQYF; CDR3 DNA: TGTGCCAGCTCACCTGCTTGGGGGAAAAACATTCAGTACTTC
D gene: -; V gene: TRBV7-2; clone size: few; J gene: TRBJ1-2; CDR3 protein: CASSLGRAHGYTF; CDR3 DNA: TGTGCCAGCAGCTTGGGACGAGCTCATGGCTACACCTTC
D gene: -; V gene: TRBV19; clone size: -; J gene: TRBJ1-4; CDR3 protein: CASSFGFTRTNEKLFF; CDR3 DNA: TGTGCCAGTAGTTTCGGATTCACCCGGACTAATGAAAAACTGTTTTTT
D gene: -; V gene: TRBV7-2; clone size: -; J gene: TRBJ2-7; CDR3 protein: CASSRTRDSYEQYF; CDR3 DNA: TGTGCCAGCAGCCGGACCCGTGACTCCTACGAGCAGTACTTC
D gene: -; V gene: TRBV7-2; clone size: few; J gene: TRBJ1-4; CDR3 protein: CASRRQIATNEKLFF; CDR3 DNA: TGTGCCAGCAGGCGACAGATTGCAACTAATGAAAAACTGTTTTTT
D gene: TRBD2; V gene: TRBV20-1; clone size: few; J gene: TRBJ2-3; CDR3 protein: CSARSSSGITDTQYF; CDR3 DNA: TGCAGTGCTAGATCATCTAGCGGGATAACAGATACGCAGTATTTT
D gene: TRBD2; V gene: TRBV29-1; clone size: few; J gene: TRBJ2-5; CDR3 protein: CSGLLAGLYQETQYF; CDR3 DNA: TGCAGCGGCTTACTAGCGGGGTTGTACCAAGAGACCCAGTACTTC
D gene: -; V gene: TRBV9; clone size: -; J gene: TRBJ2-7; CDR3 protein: CASSVGFGPVGEQYF; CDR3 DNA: TGTGCCAGCAGCGTAGGTTTTGGACCCGTCGGAGAGCAGTACTTC
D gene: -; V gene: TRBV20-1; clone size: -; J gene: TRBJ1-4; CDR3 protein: CSAPRGATNEKLFF; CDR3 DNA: TGCAGTGCTCCGCGGGGCGCAACTAATGAAAAACTGTTTTTT
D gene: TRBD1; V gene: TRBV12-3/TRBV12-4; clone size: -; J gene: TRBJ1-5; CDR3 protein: CASSFTGDSNQPQHF; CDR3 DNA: TGTGCCAGCAGTTTTACAGGGGATAGCAATCAGCCCCAGCATTTT
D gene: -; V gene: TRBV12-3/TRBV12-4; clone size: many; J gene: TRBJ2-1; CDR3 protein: CASSAYKRASAEQFF; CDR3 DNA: TGTGCCAGCAGCGCCTACAAGCGGGCTAGCGCTGAGCAGTTCTTC
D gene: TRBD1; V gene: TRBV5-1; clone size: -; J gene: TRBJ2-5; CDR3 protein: CASTEQGNRETQYF; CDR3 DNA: TGCGCCAGCACAGAACAGGGGAACCGGGAGACCCAGTACTTC
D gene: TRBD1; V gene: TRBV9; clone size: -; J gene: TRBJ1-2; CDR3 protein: CASSVGTGNYGYTF; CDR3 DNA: TGTGCCAGCAGCGTAGGGACAGGGAACTATGGCTACACCTTC
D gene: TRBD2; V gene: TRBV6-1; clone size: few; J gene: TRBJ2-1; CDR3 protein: CASSTLAGGPYEQFF; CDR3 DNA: TGTGCCAGCAGCACACTAGCGGGAGGGCCTTATGAGCAGTTCTTC
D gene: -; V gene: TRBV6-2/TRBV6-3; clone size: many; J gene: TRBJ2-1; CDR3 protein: CASSYSSTLTYNEQFF; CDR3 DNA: TGTGCCAGCAGTTACTCGAGCACACTAACCTACAATGAGCAGTTCTTC
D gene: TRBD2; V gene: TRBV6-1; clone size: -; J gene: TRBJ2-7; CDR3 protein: CASKMGLAGSSSYEQYF; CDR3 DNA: TGTGCCAGCAAGATGGGACTAGCGGGCTCCTCCTCCTACGAGCAGTACTTC
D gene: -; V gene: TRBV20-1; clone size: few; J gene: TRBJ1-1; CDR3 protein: CSATRSLNTEAFF; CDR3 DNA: TGCAGTGCTACCCGAAGTCTGAACACTGAAGCTTTCTTT
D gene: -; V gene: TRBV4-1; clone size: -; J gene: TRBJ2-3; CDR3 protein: CASSISQSTDTQYF; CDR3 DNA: TGCGCCAGCAGCATTTCCCAGAGCACAGATACGCAGTATTTT
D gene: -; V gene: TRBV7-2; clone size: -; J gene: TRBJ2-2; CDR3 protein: CASSPRFSISGELFF; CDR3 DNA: TGTGCCAGCAGCCCTCGGTTTAGCATCTCCGGGGAGCTGTTTTTT
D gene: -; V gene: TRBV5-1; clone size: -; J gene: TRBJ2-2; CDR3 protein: CASSLAQGLDIGELFF; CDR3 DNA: TGCGCCAGCAGCTTGGCACAGGGTTTGGACATCGGGGAGCTGTTTTTT
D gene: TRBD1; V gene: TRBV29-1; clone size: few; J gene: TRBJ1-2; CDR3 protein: CSVEDWTGTNYGYTF; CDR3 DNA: TGCAGCGTTGAAGATTGGACAGGGACGAACTATGGCTACACCTTC
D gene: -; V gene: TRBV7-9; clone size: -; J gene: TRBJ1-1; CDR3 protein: CASSPNPGIMNTEAFF; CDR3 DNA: TGTGCCAGCAGCCCGAACCCAGGGATAATGAACACTGAAGCTTTCTTT